This TCR beta chain appears in the sequencing data of a study of T-cell memory formation after mild COVID-19. Study summary: There were largely donor-specific TCR clusters.

The germline V gene has CDR1 MNHEY and CDR2 SVGEGT. There are 15 residues in the CDR3. Unmatched junction bases numbered 5, after V lost 4 bases and J lost 5 bases. Comments on this clonotype: Its target is not known.

Study-wide findings and caveats: Contracting CD4+ clones sat mainly in CM and EM; CD8+ in EMRA.

5'RACE with constant-segment primers yielded barcoded, UMI-tagged TCR alpha and TCR beta cDNA libraries. From the 5' RACE reads, TCRdb called clonotypes with MiXCR, one entry per CDR3 protein. The table records around 320,000 distinct CDR3 sequences, around 19% of them present only once. The V call is TRBV6-2 or TRBV6-3, the J call TRBJ2-2, with 9 positions matching TRBD1. The sequenced sample was PBMCs or a T cell subset sorted from them (not recorded which). This TCR derives from a man between 18 and 29 years old who had mild COVID-19 (a few samples of this study predate the infection). Cell type and time point are not known. CDR3 sequence reads: CASSSGTGKTGELFF. CDR3 bases: TGTGCCAGCAGTTCAGGGACAGGGAAGACCGGGGAGCTGTTTTTT.